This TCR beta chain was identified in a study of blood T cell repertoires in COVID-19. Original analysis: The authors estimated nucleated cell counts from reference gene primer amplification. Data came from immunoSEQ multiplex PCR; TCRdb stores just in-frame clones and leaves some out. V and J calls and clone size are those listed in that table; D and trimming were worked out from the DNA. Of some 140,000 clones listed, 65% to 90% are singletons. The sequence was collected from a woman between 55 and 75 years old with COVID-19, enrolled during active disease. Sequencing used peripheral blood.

This CDR3 reads CASSSGGRKAFF. The CDR3 nucleotides read TGTGCCAGTAGCTCGGGAGGTCGGAAAGCTTTCTTT. J is TRBJ1-1 and V is TRBV19; D gene unclear. V was trimmed by 6 bases and J by 9 bases, leaving 14 bases between them. CDR3 size: 12 residues. Germline CDR1 LNHDA, CDR2 SQIVND (reference sequence). The variable domain in full, with the rest retrieved from reference TRBV19 and TRBJ1-1, is DGGITQSPKYLFRKEGQNVTLSCEQNLNHDAMYWYRQDPGQGLRLIYYSQIVNDFQKGDIAEGYSVSREKKESFPLTVTSAQKNPTAFYLCASSSGGRKAFFGQGTRLTVV.